The 10 T cell receptor beta chains below all came from one sample that was sequenced in a study of blood T cells in healthy people across ages. A second PCR of about 7 to 12 cycles used a sample-barcoded 5' primer and a J-beta primer mix. TCRdb called the 5' RACE reads again in MiXCR, with one record for every CDR3 protein. The table records some 1.5 million distinct CDR3 sequences, under 30% of them present only once. Input material: blood. The receptors come from a woman aged 25 to 39 in good health.

The table lists this clonotype with many counts. The chain links TRBV29-1 to TRBJ2-1; 9 positions match TRBD2. This CDR3 is built from 15 residues. Trimming at V came to 7 bases and at J to 4 bases, leaving 11 bases not matched to a gene. CDR1 is SQVTM, CDR2 ANQGSEA, per germline. CDR3 loop: CSGRTSGFIYNEQFF. The CDR3 DNA follows: TGCAGCGGCCGAACTAGCGGGTTTATATACAATGAGCAGTTCTTC.

V is TRBV20-1 and J is TRBJ1-2; a possible D gene is TRBD1 (5 bases). Looked up from germline, CDR1 is DFQATT and CDR2 is SNEGSKA (reference sequence). Trimming removed 1 base from V and 0 bases from J, with 15 bases in between. The CDR3 covers 16 residues. DNA for the CDR3: TGCAGTGCTAGAGCGGGACTGCTCAAAGCTAACTATGGCTACACCTTC. This codes for CSARAGLLKANYGYTF.

Details on this clonotype: A clone one base away is much larger, so this may be a read error. For the CDR3, the DNA is TGCGCCAGCAGCTGGGGGGGCAACTCCTACGAGCAGTACTTC. This encodes CASSWGGNSYEQYF. This rearrangement joins TRBV5-1 to TRBJ2-7; possibly TRBD2 for D (7 bases). Germline assignment: CDR1 SGHRS and CDR2 YFSETQ. This CDR3 is built from 14 residues. V gave up 3 bases and J gave up 0 bases, with 10 bases separating them.

The CDR3 DNA reads TGCGCCAGCAGCCCGGGGGCAGGGCAGGGTGGCTACACCTTC. The encoded protein is CASSPGAGQGGYTF. V and J are TRBV5-1 and TRBJ1-2; D perhaps matches TRBD1 (6 bases). There are 14 residues in the CDR3. Trimming took 4 bases from V and 7 from J, leaving 17 bases between them. Germline lookup yields CDR1 SGHRS and CDR2 YFSETQ.

The gene calls are TRBV7-6 and TRBJ1-1; D might be TRBD1 (5 bases). The ends were cut back, 5 bases at V and 4 bases at J, with 14 bases in the middle. The CDR3 consists of 14 residues. The germline V gene has CDR1 SGHVS and CDR2 FNYEAQ. The CDR3 region has the DNA TGTGCCAGCAGCCCGTTCGGGGGGAGCACTGAAGCTTTCTTT. Translating gives CASSPFGGSTEAFF.

Worth noting for this clonotype: Possible read error: a much larger clone is one base away. The CDR3 sequence is CSAHPGQSIQETQYF. CDR3 DNA: TGCAGTGCTCATCCGGGACAGTCTATACAAGAGACCCAGTACTTC. V usage is TRBV20-1 and J usage is TRBJ2-5; 7 bases map to TRBD1. CDR3 size: 15 residues. Trimming took 5 bases from V and 2 from J; bases not matched to a gene: 11. Per the germline V gene, CDR1 is DFQATT and CDR2 is SNEGSKA (reference sequence).

This chain uses TRBV20-1 with TRBJ1-2; a weak D match, TRBD1 (5 bases). Deletions cut 3 bases from V and 5 bases from J, with 22 bases between. Germline CDR1 reads DFQATT; CDR2 reads SNEGSKA (reference sequence). CDR3 length: 16 residues. The CDR3 sequence: CSARPGGAKEGYGYTF. The CDR3 coding sequence is TGCAGTGCTAGGCCCGGCGGGGCAAAGGAGGGTTATGGCTACACCTTC.

V gene TRBV28 combines with J gene TRBJ1-2, with unresolved D. CDR1 and CDR2 (germline): MDHEN, SYDVKM. The CDR3 contains 13 residues. Trimming removed 3 bases at V and 3 bases at J, with 8 bases between. This CDR3 reads CASSFKAYYGYTF. The CDR3 region has the DNA TGTGCCAGCAGTTTTAAGGCCTACTATGGCTACACCTTC.

This clonotype was counted many times. The genes are TRBV7-2 and TRBJ1-4; D is undetermined. This CDR3 spans 14 amino acids. Trimming left V 2 bases short and J 8 bases short, with 12 bases between. Germline values: CDR1 SGHTA, CDR2 FQGNSA. The CDR3 reads CASSLSSSREKLFF. The CDR3 bases are TGTGCCAGCAGCTTAAGCAGTTCGCGGGAAAAACTGTTTTTT.

This clonotype was seen many times. This sequence joins TRBV29-1 and TRBJ2-1; 12 bases are a match to TRBD2. This CDR3 spans 12 amino acids. V was pared by 7 bases and J by 7 bases, with 2 bases of the junction left unmatched. Germline V CDR1 and CDR2: SQVTM, ANQGSEA. CDR3 bases: TGCAGCGCTGGACTAGCGGGAAATGAGCAGTTCTTC. This codes for CSAGLAGNEQFF.